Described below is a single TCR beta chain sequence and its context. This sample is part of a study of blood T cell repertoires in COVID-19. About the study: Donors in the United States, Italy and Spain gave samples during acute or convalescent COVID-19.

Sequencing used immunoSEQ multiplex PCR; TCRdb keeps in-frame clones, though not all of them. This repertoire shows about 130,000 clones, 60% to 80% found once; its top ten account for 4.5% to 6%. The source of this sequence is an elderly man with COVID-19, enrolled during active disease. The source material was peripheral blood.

In DNA, the CDR3 is TGTGCCAGCAGTTACGTGGGTAGCGGGAGGGCCTGGCTGACCGGGGAGCTGTTTTTT. Protein: CASSYVGSGRAWLTGELFF. This chain joins TRBV6-2 or TRBV6-3 and TRBJ2-2, with 11 bases identical to TRBD2. V was pared by 2 bases and J by 5 bases, with 13 bases of the junction left unmatched. The CDR3 totals 19 residues. Germline values: CDR1 MNHEY, CDR2 SVGEGT.